The 25 T cell receptor beta chains below come from one sample, sequenced in a study of CD8 T cells in ankylosing spondylitis. TCRdb fed the 5' RACE reads into MiXCR, producing one record per CDR3 protein. The top ten clones hold approximately 7.8% of a sample with about 160,000 distinct CDR3 sequences, 18% of them seen once. Sequencing was performed on blood, either unsorted or a sorted T cell fraction (not recorded which). These TCRs come from a male donor with ankylosing spondylitis or in good health (not recorded which).

In its sample, this clonotype was seen many times. The chain's CDR3 is CASSWRNEQYF. As DNA, the CDR3 is TGTGCCAGCAGCTGGAGGAACGAGCAGTACTTC. The J gene is TRBJ2-7, the V gene TRBV5-6; possibly TRBD2 for D (5 bases). The CDR3 extends over 11 amino acids. Trimming pared 3 bases from V and 5 bases from J, leaving 6 bases between. CDR1 is SGHDT, CDR2 YYEEEE, per germline.

With regard to this clonotype: Mismatch with germline at one junction end may stem from a read error. CDR3 region: CCARYPTGGPLNTEAFF. In nucleotides, the CDR3 is TGCTGTGCTAGATACCCGACAGGGGGCCCGTTAAACACTGAAGCTTTCTTT. The V call is TRBV20-1, the J call TRBJ1-1; 10 bases line up with TRBD1. CDR1 DFQATT and CDR2 SNEGSKA come from the germline V gene (reference sequence). The CDR3 runs to 17 residues.

This clonotype has a count of ten or more. V is TRBV20-1 and J is TRBJ2-7; D may be TRBD2 (5 bases). The germline CDR1 and CDR2 sequences are DFQATT and SNEGSKA (reference sequence). The CDR3 length is 13 residues. Trimming cost V 4 bases and J 7 bases, with 17 bases left between them. As DNA, the CDR3 is TGCAGTGCTAATAGGGAGAGAGCTAGGGAGCAGTACTTC. Its protein product is CSANRERAREQYF.

Many counts were recorded for this clonotype. A read error may produce the germline difference seen at one junction end. The rearrangement links TRBV20-1 to TRBJ1-1, with a weak D call TRBD1 (6 bases). The V gene's germline CDR1 is DFQATT and CDR2 SNEGSKA (reference sequence). The CDR3 loop spans 12 amino acids. The CDR3 DNA is TGTAGGGAAGGGGGAGGGAACACTGAAGCTTTCTTT. It yields the protein CREGGGNTEAFF.

V is TRBV20-1 and J is TRBJ1-4; D perhaps matches TRBD1 (5 bases). This CDR3 has 10 amino acids. Trimming shortened V by 6 bases and J by 7 bases, and 6 bases separated the two germline ends. Per the germline V gene, CDR1 is DFQATT and CDR2 is SNEGSKA (reference sequence). The DNA for the CDR3 is TGCAGTGCCGGGACTGAAAAACTGTTTTTT. Amino acid sequence: CSAGTEKLFF.

This clonotype was picked up a small number of times. The genes are TRBV18 and TRBJ1-2; 7 bases fit TRBD1. The CDR3 spans 12 residues. The V and J ends lost 8 bases and 4 bases, in that order; junction bases with no gene match: 4. Germline V lookup: CDR1 KGHSH, CDR2 LQKENI. DNA for the CDR3: TGTGCCAGCCAGGGGGACAGCTATGGCTACACCTTC. The encoded protein is CASQGDSYGYTF.

In its sample, this clonotype was seen once. It may be a read error: a sequence one base away is much more abundant. The chain is built from TRBV5-1 and TRBJ2-2, with TRBD1 matching 7 bases. This CDR3 is built from 17 residues. Germline trimming cut 6 bases from V and 6 bases from J; bases unmatched to any gene: 17. The germline CDR1 and CDR2 sequences are SGHRS and YFSETQ. CDR3 coding DNA: TGCGCCAGCATCCGTATCACCGGGACAGTGGCCGCCGGGGAGCTGTTTTTT. This gives the protein CASIRITGTVAAGELFF.

In its sample, this clonotype was seen many times. V gene TRBV15 combines with J gene TRBJ1-1; weak D call: TRBD1 (6 bases). The germline V and J ends were trimmed by 3 bases and 5 bases, with 13 bases remaining between them. The CDR3 runs to 14 residues. CDR1 is LNHNV and CDR2 is YYDKDF in the germline V gene (reference sequence). CDR3 in amino acids: CATSSYRAGTEAFF. In nucleotides, the CDR3 is TGTGCCACCAGCAGCTACAGGGCAGGGACTGAAGCTTTCTTT.

This clonotype has ten or more counts. This chain uses TRBV29-1 with TRBJ1-2; no firm D call. The CDR3 contains 13 residues. Germline CDR1 reads SQVTM; CDR2 reads ANQGSEA. The V end was cut by 0 bases, the J end by 4 bases, with 9 bases between. The CDR3 bases are TGCAGCGTTGAAGATCCCCCTATCTATGGCTACACCTTC. This codes for CSVEDPPIYGYTF.

The chain combines TRBV7-8 with TRBJ1-2; D not certain. The germline V and J ends were trimmed by 2 bases and 8 bases, with 18 bases remaining between them. The germline CDR1 and CDR2 sequences are SGHVS and FQNEAQ. This CDR3 comprises 15 residues. The CDR3 spells CASSLFVSVGQGYTF. DNA of the CDR3: TGTGCCAGCAGCTTATTCGTCTCGGTTGGCCAAGGCTACACCTTC.

The V gene is TRBV2, the J gene TRBJ1-4; possible D gene TRBD1, 6 bases. Germline V gives CDR1 SNHLY, CDR2 FYNNEI. The CDR3 has 17 residues. Trimming shortened V by 4 bases and J by 0 bases, and 15 bases separated the two germline ends. The CDR3 region is CASSAPRDIATNEKLFF. The CDR3 DNA sequence: TGTGCCAGCAGTGCCCCTCGGGACATAGCAACTAATGAAAAACTGTTTTTT.

The genes are TRBV27 and TRBJ1-4, with D possibly TRBD1 on 5 matching bases. V lost 8 bases and J lost 6, with 16 bases in between. The CDR3 extends over 14 amino acids. Germline-derived CDR1 and CDR2 are MNHEY and SMNVEV (reference sequence). CDR3 sequence (DNA): TGTGCCAGCCGACCCCTGGGGGGACATGAAAAACTGTTTTTT. Protein: CASRPLGGHEKLFF. Filled out from reference TRBV27 and TRBJ1-4, the complete variable domain reads EAQVTQNPRYLITVTGKKLTVTCSQNMNHEYMSWYRQDPGLGLRQIYYSMNVEVTDKGDVPEGYKVSRKEKRNFPLILESPSPNQTSLYFCASRPLGGHEKLFFGSGTQLSVL.

This clonotype was observed at least ten times. The gene calls are TRBV28 and TRBJ2-5; 14 bases align to TRBD2. The CDR3 has 15 amino acids. V lost 4 bases to trimming and J lost 9 bases; unmatched junction nucleotides: 7. CDR1 is MDHEN, CDR2 SYDVKM, per germline. Written as DNA, the CDR3 is TGTGCCAGCAGTTCCGGGACTAGCGGGAGTTCGGCCCAGTACTTC. This sequence encodes CASSSGTSGSSAQYF.

This clonotype was recorded many times. The chain has TRBV9 and TRBJ2-1; 7 nucleotides agree with TRBD2. The CDR3 has 15 amino acids. Trimming cost V 0 bases and J 4 bases; bases outside gene matches: 4. Germline-derived CDR1 and CDR2 are SGDLS and YYNGEE. The chain's CDR3 is CASSVGLREYNEQFF. CDR3 DNA: TGTGCCAGCAGCGTAGGTTTGCGGGAGTACAATGAGCAGTTCTTC.

This clonotype was observed many times. This chain uses TRBV20-1 with TRBJ2-6; D unresolved. The CDR3 totals 12 residues. The germline gives CDR1 DFQATT, CDR2 SNEGSKA (reference sequence). CDR3 residues: CTPSSGANVLTF. In DNA form, the CDR3 reads TGCACCCCTTCCTCTGGGGCCAACGTCCTGACTTTC.

The chain joins TRBV12-3 or TRBV12-4 to TRBJ2-7; 13 bases are shared with TRBD2. The CDR3 loop spans 14 amino acids. J gave up 2 bases and V 6 bases, and 1 base lay outside the gene matches. CDR3 region: CASRGLAGTYEQYF. CDR3 coding DNA: TGTGCCAGCAGGGGACTAGCGGGGACCTACGAGCAGTACTTC.

This chain connects TRBV21-1 to TRBJ2-5; the table's D call of TRBD1 was not tested on the DNA. TRBV21-1 is a pseudogene locus. There are 14 residues in the CDR3. This chain's CDR3 is CASSAFGQSETQYF. The CDR3 bases are TGTGCCAGCAGCGCCTTCGGACAGTCAGAGACCCAGTACTTC.

This clonotype was seen repeatedly, ten times or more. The gene calls are TRBV11-1 and TRBJ2-1, with D hard to call. Deletions cut 1 base from V and 7 bases from J, with 17 bases between. The CDR3 totals 16 residues. The germline V gene encodes CDR1 SGHAT and CDR2 FQDESV (reference sequence). The CDR3 DNA reads TGTGCCAGCAGCTTAGGCGGTTGGCCGGAAGGGAATGAGCAGTTCTTC. Translating it yields CASSLGGWPEGNEQFF.

This clonotype was observed many times. V is TRBV28 and J is TRBJ2-3; TRBD2 matches 7 bases. Germline V gives CDR1 MDHEN, CDR2 SYDVKM. The CDR3 is 14 residues long. With V trimmed by 4 bases and J by 3 bases, 4 bases remained unmatched. The CDR3 here is CASSYAGETDTQYF. DNA for the CDR3: TGTGCCAGCAGTTACGCGGGGGAGACAGATACGCAGTATTTT.

This chain joins TRBV6-5 and TRBJ2-3; the D call may be TRBD1 or TRBD2 (5 bases each). The CDR3 length is 16 residues. V was clipped by 1 base and J by 0 bases, with 11 bases between them. Germline V CDR1 and CDR2: MNHEY, SVGAGI. CDR3 in amino acids: CASSYYGTTSTDTQYF. The CDR3 DNA reads as TGTGCCAGCAGTTACTACGGGACGACTAGCACAGATACGCAGTATTTT.

This clonotype came up many times. V and J are TRBV29-1 and TRBJ2-7; 12 nucleotides agree with TRBD2. The CDR3 totals 13 residues. Looked up from germline, CDR1 is SQVTM and CDR2 is ANQGSEA. V lost 7 bases and J lost 3; bases outside the gene matches: 4. Written as DNA, the CDR3 is TGCAGCGCGGGACTAGCGGGTCGCTACGAGCAGTACTTC. Its translation is CSAGLAGRYEQYF.

This clonotype was found a few times. A junction boundary mismatches the germline segment, possibly from a read error. This chain links TRBV12-3 or TRBV12-4 with TRBJ2-5, with D perhaps TRBD1 (5 bases). The CDR3 extends over 18 amino acids. The chain's CDR3 is CACSVLLPAGQGIETQYF. For the CDR3, the DNA is TGTGCCTGCAGTGTCCTCCTCCCGGCAGGGCAGGGTATAGAGACCCAGTACTTC.

The table lists this clonotype with many counts. The rearrangement uses TRBV5-4 and TRBJ2-1, with unresolved D. The CDR3 spans 14 residues. Germline loops: CDR1 SGHNT, CDR2 YYREEE (reference sequence). V was trimmed by 4 bases and J by 0 bases, leaving 8 bases between them. The CDR3 DNA is TGTGCCAGCAGCGGTTCGAGCTCCTACAATGAGCAGTTCTTC. It is translated as CASSGSSSYNEQFF. Filled out from reference TRBV5-4 and TRBJ2-1, the complete variable domain reads ETGVTQSPTHLIKTRGQQVTLRCSSQSGHNTVSWYQQALGQGPQFIFQYYREEENGRGNFPPRFSGLQFPNYSSELNVNALELDDSALYLCASSGSSSYNEQFFGPGTRLTVL.

In its sample, this clonotype was seen once. V is TRBV28 and J is TRBJ2-2; 7 bases match TRBD1. CDR1 is MDHEN and CDR2 is SYDVKM in the germline V gene. After removal of 5 bases from V and 1 base from J, the junction contained 4 bases not matched to a gene. This CDR3 comprises 15 residues. In DNA, the CDR3 is TGTGCCAGCAGTCTCGGGACAGAGAACACCGGGGAGCTGTTTTTT. Translation gives CASSLGTENTGELFF.

There are many counts of this clonotype. The chain links TRBV20-1 to TRBJ2-3; tentative D call: TRBD2 (6 bases). The CDR3 covers 11 residues. Germline CDR1 is DFQATT and CDR2 is SNEGSKA (reference sequence). Deletions cut 6 bases from V and 8 bases from J, with 12 bases between. In DNA, the CDR3 is TGCAGTGCCCGGGAGCTGGGTACGCAGTATTTT. Translated, it gives CSARELGTQYF.